These 27 T cell receptor beta chains were all obtained from the same sample, sequenced in a study of shared clonotypes between healthy human individuals. Repertoires were generated with immunoSEQ multiplex PCR, while TCRdb's copy carries only in-frame clones and drops some. The sample has 550,000 to 600,000 clones, more than 95% seen once; the top ten hold around 0.3%. Naive CD8 cells lacked CD45RO and underwent positive selection for CCR7, leaving out terminally differentiated effector memory CD45RA+ cells. Sequencing was performed on naive CD8+ T cells sorted from blood. The receptors derive from a man under 40 in good health.

This rearrangement joins TRBV7-2 to TRBJ2-7; D is perhaps TRBD1 (6 bases). The CDR3 runs 15 residues. The germline CDR1 and CDR2 sequences are SGHTA and FQGNSA. V lost 0 bases and J 0 bases, leaving 9 bases between the germline ends. The CDR3 coding sequence is TGTGCCAGCAGCTTAGCGGACAGCCTCTCCTACGAGCAGTACTTC. Its protein is CASSLADSLSYEQYF.

The chain employs TRBV7-9 and TRBJ2-7; 7 positions agree with TRBD1. The J segment lost 0 bases and the V segment lost 5 bases, leaving 7 bases of the junction unmatched. Germline loops: CDR1 SEHNR, CDR2 FQNEAQ (reference sequence). The CDR3 loop spans 15 amino acids. The CDR3 spells CASSKQGTHSYEQYF. CDR3 sequence (DNA): TGTGCCAGCAGCAAACAGGGGACCCACTCCTACGAGCAGTACTTC.

This clone was recorded once. This chain joins TRBV27 and TRBJ1-2; TRBD1 agrees at 8 bases. This CDR3 region has 17 residues. In germline, CDR1 is MNHEY, CDR2 SMNVEV (reference sequence). Trimming took 1 base from V and 2 from J; bases not matched to a gene: 9. The CDR3 reads CASSLLHDRGENYGYTF. The CDR3 bases are TGTGCCAGCAGTTTATTGCATGACAGGGGAGAAAACTATGGCTACACCTTC.

The rearrangement uses TRBV29-1 and TRBJ2-7, with D perhaps TRBD1 or TRBD2 (6 bases each). The CDR3 is made up of 15 amino acids. Trimming left V 6 bases short and J 3 bases short, with 21 bases between. Germline V gene sequence: CDR1 SQVTM, CDR2 ANQGSEA. The CDR3 spells CSVRFLHREVYEQYF. CDR3 DNA sequence: TGCAGCGTACGATTTCTTCACAGGGAGGTCTACGAGCAGTACTTC.

A word on this clone: A read error may account for a junction end that differs from germline. The chain joins TRBV28 to TRBJ2-7, with a weak D call TRBD2 (5 bases). Germline CDR1 reads MDHEN; CDR2 reads SYDVKM. The CDR3 totals 14 residues. CDR3 sequence reads: CASRARTWTASEDF. In DNA form, the CDR3 reads TGTGCCAGCAGAGCCCGAACCTGGACCGCTTCGGAGGACTTC.

The gene calls are TRBV4-1 and TRBJ2-7, with D tentatively TRBD1 or TRBD2 (5 bases each). V was clipped by 1 base and J by 5 bases, with 15 bases between them. The CDR3 sequence is 15 residues long. In germline, CDR1 is MGHRA, CDR2 YSYEKL. The DNA of the CDR3 is TGCGCCAGCAGCCAAGCTGTAATCTGGGGGAACGAGCAGTACTTC. Translated: CASSQAVIWGNEQYF.

The V gene is TRBV27, the J gene TRBJ2-1; 8 nucleotides match TRBD2. Germline loops: CDR1 MNHEY, CDR2 SMNVEV (reference sequence). V lost 6 bases, J lost 2 bases, and 12 bases stayed unmatched. This CDR3 has 17 residues. This CDR3 is CASRAGLAPVTYNEQFF. The CDR3 bases are TGTGCCAGCAGGGCCGGACTAGCCCCCGTCACCTACAATGAGCAGTTCTTC.

The genes are TRBV6-1 and TRBJ2-3, with D unclear. In germline, CDR1 is MNHNS, CDR2 SASEGT. Trimming left V 8 bases short and J 5 bases short, with 17 bases between. The CDR3 sequence is 14 residues long. This chain's CDR3 is CASGSRIKQDTQYF. In DNA form, the CDR3 reads TGTGCCAGCGGGTCGAGGATCAAGCAAGATACGCAGTATTTT.

This chain joins TRBV7-9 and TRBJ2-1, with TRBD1 matching over 8 bases. The CDR3 sequence is 15 residues long. The trim removed 4 bases at V and 8 bases at J, leaving 10 bases unmatched. The germline CDR1 and CDR2 sequences are SEHNR and FQNEAQ (reference sequence). Here the CDR3 DNA reads TGTGCCAGCAGCTCCCGGGACAGGTCAGCAGATGAGCAGTTCTTC. It is translated as CASSSRDRSADEQFF.

This chain links TRBV5-1 with TRBJ2-7; 9 bases match TRBD2. CDR3 size: 14 residues. V lost 2 bases, J lost 4 bases, and 4 bases stayed unmatched. Germline V gene sequence: CDR1 SGHRS, CDR2 YFSETQ. CDR3 DNA sequence: TGCGCCAGCAGCTTCTCTAGCGGGATTTACGAGCAGTACTTC. Protein product: CASSFSSGIYEQYF.

The J gene is TRBJ2-1, the V gene TRBV19; 8 bases fit TRBD2. Germline-derived CDR1 and CDR2 are LNHDA and SQIVND (reference sequence). The V gene end was trimmed by 7 bases and the J gene end by 8 bases; junction bases not matched to a gene: 16. This CDR3 is built from 16 residues. CDR3 loop: CASTETGTRRDDEQFF. In nucleotides, the CDR3 is TGTGCCAGTACCGAAACCGGGACTAGACGGGACGATGAGCAGTTCTTC.

V usage is TRBV5-1 and J usage is TRBJ2-1; D uncertain. CDR3 length: 13 residues. Germline CDR1 reads SGHRS; CDR2 reads YFSETQ. V was shortened by 2 bases and J by 8 bases, with 11 bases between the two germline ends. The CDR3 here is CASSLLPSDEQFF. CDR3 nucleotides: TGCGCCAGCAGCTTACTGCCCTCGGATGAGCAGTTCTTC.

The V and J genes are TRBV15 and TRBJ1-1, with 8 positions matching TRBD1. V was clipped by 1 base and J by 11 bases; unmatched bases: 9. The CDR3 has 14 residues. Germline V gives CDR1 LNHNV, CDR2 YYDKDF (reference sequence). CDR3 amino acids: CATSRATGDRWAFF. CDR3 nucleotides: TGTGCCACCAGCAGAGCGACAGGGGATCGTTGGGCTTTCTTT.

The chain uses TRBV7-9 and TRBJ1-1; 9 nucleotides align to TRBD1. CDR1 and CDR2 (germline): SEHNR, FQNEAQ (reference sequence). The CDR3 is made up of 12 amino acids. V lost 6 bases, J lost 8 bases, and 4 bases stayed unmatched. CDR3 in amino acids: CASRHTGGEAFF. DNA for the CDR3: TGTGCCAGCAGACACACAGGGGGCGAAGCTTTCTTT.

The V and J genes are TRBV6-5 and TRBJ2-1; D is possibly TRBD2 (5 bases). The V gene's germline CDR1 is MNHEY and CDR2 SVGAGI. This CDR3 has 13 residues. V lost 8 bases and J 0 bases, leaving 8 bases between the germline ends. CDR3 sequence: CASGLSSYNEQFF. CDR3 sequence (DNA): TGTGCCAGCGGACTTAGCTCCTACAATGAGCAGTTCTTC.

V and J are TRBV9 and TRBJ1-1; tentatively, D is TRBD1 (6 bases). V was pared by 4 bases and J by 0 bases, with 16 bases between. Germline CDR1 SGDLS, CDR2 YYNGEE. The CDR3 is 16 residues long. The CDR3 region is CASSRPGGLMNTEAFF. The CDR3, as DNA: TGTGCCAGCAGCCGTCCGGGGGGGCTCATGAACACTGAAGCTTTCTTT.

The V gene is TRBV14, the J gene TRBJ1-4; tentatively, D is TRBD1 (5 bases). Deletions cut 4 bases from V and 6 bases from J, with 18 bases between. Germline V gene sequence: CDR1 SGHDN, CDR2 FVKESK. The CDR3 has 16 residues. CDR3: CASSPAIQGEDEKLFF. In DNA form, the CDR3 reads TGTGCCAGCAGCCCCGCGATTCAGGGAGAAGATGAAAAACTGTTTTTT.

V gene TRBV5-1 combines with J gene TRBJ2-1, with D perhaps being TRBD1 or TRBD2 (6 bases each). Deletions cut 8 bases from V and 8 bases from J, with 20 bases between. The CDR3 has 14 amino acids. Per germline, CDR1 SGHRS and CDR2 YFSETQ. CDR3 nucleotides: TGCGCCAGTGAGCTAATGGGGGGCGCGGATGAGCAGTTCTTC. This gives the protein CASELMGGADEQFF.

The chain links TRBV6-5 to TRBJ2-1; D might be TRBD2 (5 bases). V lost 6 bases and J lost 10, with 7 bases in between. This CDR3 region has 10 residues. CDR1 and CDR2 from the germline V gene are MNHEY and SVGAGI. The CDR3 loop reads CASRIAEQFF. CDR3 in DNA: TGTGCCAGCAGGATAGCGGAGCAGTTCTTC.

The chain carries TRBV7-9 and TRBJ2-1, with D possibly matching TRBD2 (5 bases). Germline CDR1 SEHNR, CDR2 FQNEAQ (reference sequence). The germline V and J ends were trimmed by 1 base and 7 bases, with 14 bases remaining between them. The CDR3 runs to 15 residues. The CDR3 DNA is TGTGCCAGCAGCTTAGATCGGGGATCCGGGAATGAGCAGTTCTTC. Protein sequence: CASSLDRGSGNEQFF.

V and J are TRBV27 and TRBJ2-3; either TRBD1 or TRBD2 may fit D (5 bases each). CDR1 and CDR2 (germline): MNHEY, SMNVEV (reference sequence). V was cut by 3 bases and J by 4 bases, with 17 bases left in between. This CDR3 is 16 amino acids long. This chain's CDR3 is CASSLRDPISPDTQYF. The DNA of the CDR3 is TGTGCCAGCAGTTTGAGGGACCCGATAAGCCCAGATACGCAGTATTTT.

The chain has TRBV5-1 and TRBJ2-7, with a possible D match to TRBD1 (5 bases). The CDR3 loop spans 14 amino acids. Trimming took 0 bases from V and 5 from J, leaving 12 bases between them. Germline assignment: CDR1 SGHRS and CDR2 YFSETQ. The CDR3 loop reads CASSLAQGLDEQYF. In DNA, the CDR3 is TGCGCCAGCAGCTTGGCGCAGGGATTGGACGAGCAGTACTTC.

The sample holds one count of this clone. V usage is TRBV13 and J usage is TRBJ1-2; perhaps TRBD1 as D (5 bases). V lost 2 bases and J lost 4, with 11 bases in between. The CDR3 length is 14 residues. CDR1 is PRHDT and CDR2 is FYEKMQ in the germline V gene (reference sequence). In nucleotides, the CDR3 is TGTGCCAGCAGCTTAAATCAGGGAGTCTATGGCTACACCTTC. This gives the protein CASSLNQGVYGYTF.

The chain is built from TRBV7-6 and TRBJ2-1; no clear D. The V gene lost 2 bases and the J gene lost 6 bases, with 8 bases spanning the gap. This CDR3 region has 13 residues. Germline V gene data show CDR1 as SGHVS and CDR2 as FNYEAQ. The CDR3 DNA reads TGTGCCAGCAGCTTAATAACGGGCAATGAGCAGTTCTTC. Translated: CASSLITGNEQFF.

The chain is built from TRBV25-1 and TRBJ2-7, with 10 positions matching TRBD1. J lost 3 bases, V lost 1 base, and 9 bases had no gene match. Looked up from germline, CDR1 is MGHDK and CDR2 is SYGVNS. There are 17 residues in the CDR3. CDR3 residues: CASSELDSGQGNYEQYF. CDR3 nucleotides: TGTGCCAGCAGTGAATTAGATTCGGGACAGGGGAACTACGAGCAGTACTTC.

This clone has a single count. The chain joins TRBV6-6 to TRBJ2-7; D not certain. Germline loops: CDR1 MNHNY, CDR2 SVGAGI (reference sequence). The V end was cut by 6 bases, the J end by 3 bases, with 18 bases between. CDR3 length: 15 amino acids. CDR3 sequence (DNA): TGTGCCAGCAGCCCCGGAGCCGGTCCCAACTACGAGCAGTACTTC. Encoded protein: CASSPGAGPNYEQYF.

This rearrangement joins TRBV11-3 to TRBJ1-1, with TRBD1 as a possible D gene (5 bases). The germline V gene has CDR1 SGHNT and CDR2 YENEEA. This CDR3 has 15 residues. V lost 0 bases, J lost 4 bases, and 12 bases lay in between. CDR3 region: CASSLDPGMGTEAFF. The CDR3 nucleotides read TGTGCCAGCAGCTTAGATCCAGGGATGGGCACTGAAGCTTTCTTT.